A single sample is the source of the 17 T cell receptor beta chains below, sequenced in a study of blood T cells in healthy people across ages. Alongside a J-beta primer mix, a sample-barcoded 5' primer served in a second PCR lasting about 7 to 11 cycles. TCRdb fed the 5' RACE reads into MiXCR, producing one record per CDR3 protein. The data contain 900,000 to 950,000 distinct CDR3 sequences, 25% to 35% of them singletons. This same sample was also taken into another study, of T cells of mothers and their children.

Specimen: blood. The receptors were gathered from a middle-aged woman in good health.

V usage is TRBV20-1 and J usage is TRBJ1-5; perhaps TRBD1 as D (6 bases). The V end was cut by 1 base, the J end by 6 bases, with 16 bases between. In germline, CDR1 is DFQATT, CDR2 SNEGSKA (reference sequence). The CDR3 runs 15 residues. The CDR3 DNA follows: TGCAGTGCTAGAGTACAGGGAGTCCAGGGTCAGCCCCAGCATTTT. This translates into CSARVQGVQGQPQHF.

There are a few counts of this clonotype. The J gene is TRBJ2-3, the V gene TRBV6-2 or TRBV6-3; D perhaps matches TRBD1 (6 bases). The CDR3 loop spans 15 amino acids. CDR1 is MNHEY and CDR2 is SVGEGT in the germline V gene. Deletions cut 9 bases from V and 3 bases from J, with 19 bases between. CDR3: CASTTGIWFTDTQYF. The DNA of the CDR3 is TGTGCCAGTACGACAGGAATCTGGTTTACAGATACGCAGTATTTT.

CDR3 nucleotide sequence: TGCAGTGGAGTTTTACCAATGAACACTGAAGCTTTCTTT. It specifies CSGVLPMNTEAFF. V gene TRBV20-1 combines with J gene TRBJ1-1; no definite D call. The germline V gene encodes CDR1 DFQATT and CDR2 SNEGSKA (reference sequence). Trimming shortened V by 7 bases and J by 0 bases, and 12 bases separated the two germline ends. This CDR3 comprises 13 residues.

This clonotype was detected a few times. The chain employs TRBV28 and TRBJ1-1; D gene unclear. The germline V gene encodes CDR1 MDHEN and CDR2 SYDVKM. Trimming removed 6 bases from V and 0 bases from J, with 17 bases in between. The CDR3 is made up of 16 amino acids. The CDR3 is CASSMSGTGLNTEAFF. The CDR3 nucleotides are TGTGCCAGCAGCATGAGTGGAACTGGGTTGAACACTGAAGCTTTCTTT.

The chain has TRBV4-1 and TRBJ2-1; D uncertain. Germline V CDR1 and CDR2: MGHRA, YSYEKL. V was clipped by 0 bases and J by 2 bases, with 8 bases between them. The CDR3 spans 15 residues. The CDR3, as DNA: TGCGCCAGCAGCCAAGAGAGCGAAGCCTACAATGAGCAGTTCTTC. Translating gives CASSQESEAYNEQFF.

As to this clonotype: Just one base apart from a much larger clone, this may be a read error. The chain is built from TRBV4-1 and TRBJ2-1, with TRBD2 matching over 8 bases. The length of the CDR3 is 17 residues. CDR1 MGHRA and CDR2 YSYEKL come from the germline V gene. The CDR3 nucleotides are TGCGCCAGGAGCCACCTACGTAGCGGGGTTTTCTACAATGAGCAGTTCTTC. It is translated as CARSHLRSGVFYNEQFF.

V gene TRBV28 combines with J gene TRBJ1-2, with 7 bases that match TRBD1. Per germline, CDR1 MDHEN and CDR2 SYDVKM. J lost 2 bases, V lost 11 bases, and 8 bases had no gene match. This CDR3 spans 13 amino acids. The CDR3 bases are TGTGCCGGAGGGGCAGGGGGAAACTATGGCTACACCTTC. Residues: CAGGAGGNYGYTF.

V is TRBV23-1 and J is TRBJ1-2, with 8 nucleotides matching TRBD1. TRBV23-1 is recorded as an ORF, its role being uncertain. J was trimmed by 6 bases and V by 7 bases; bases with no gene match: 28. The CDR3 totals 20 residues. CDR3 nucleotides: TGCGCCAGCAAAGCGAATCAACCGAACCTAGGAGGCAGGGGGCTAGATGGCTACACCTTC. Its translation is CASKANQPNLGGRGLDGYTF.

This clonotype was detected ten times or more. This chain links TRBV9 with TRBJ2-7; 11 bases fit TRBD2. J lost 4 bases, V lost 0 bases, and 3 bases had no gene match. CDR3 length: 15 amino acids. Per the germline V gene, CDR1 is SGDLS and CDR2 is YYNGEE. In nucleotides, the CDR3 is TGTGCCAGCAGCGTAGCTCCTAGCGGGGGGTACGAGCAGTACTTC. It translates to CASSVAPSGGYEQYF. Full variable domain (missing parts from reference TRBV9 and TRBJ2-7): DSGVTQTPKHLITATGQRVTLRCSPRSGDLSVYWYQQSLDQGLQFLIQYYNGEERAKGNILERFSAQQFPDLHSELNLSSLELGDSALYFCASSVAPSGGYEQYFGPGTRLTVT.

This chain links TRBV7-6 with TRBJ2-3; D is unclear. Germline CDR1 SGHVS, CDR2 FNYEAQ. There are 13 residues in the CDR3. With 5 bases removed from V and 6 bases from J, the gap between germline ends came to 12 bases. CDR3 protein: CASSATAGDTQYF. The CDR3 DNA is TGTGCCAGCAGCGCCACTGCAGGCGATACGCAGTATTTT.

The V call is TRBV3-1, the J call TRBJ1-2, with unresolved D. Germline V lookup: CDR1 LGHDT, CDR2 YNNKEL (reference sequence). V was cut by 6 bases and J by 2 bases, with 7 bases left in between. The CDR3 has 12 amino acids. The CDR3: CASRSVNYGYTF. CDR3 in DNA: TGTGCCAGCAGATCGGTGAACTATGGCTACACCTTC.

This clonotype was found a few times. A much bigger clone sits one base away, suggesting this may be a read error. The V call is TRBV28, the J call TRBJ2-7, with D uncertain. The J call may be incorrect, as the DNA end agrees better with TRBJ2-5. Germline V gene data show CDR1 as MDHEN and CDR2 as SYDVKM. This CDR3 comprises 12 residues. CDR3 amino acids: CASMGSEGTQYF. The CDR3, as DNA: TGTGCCAGCATGGGCTCTGAAGGGACCCAGTACTTC.

The DNA of the CDR3 is TGTGCCTGGAGTGAGGCGTCCCCTAAGGACATTCAGTACTTC. This translates into CAWSEASPKDIQYF. The chain carries TRBV30 and TRBJ2-4; D gene ambiguous. Trimming stripped 1 base from V and 8 bases from J, with 15 bases between. Germline V gives CDR1 GTSNPN, CDR2 SVGIG (reference sequence). The CDR3 covers 14 residues.

In this sample, this clonotype turned up many times. This sequence joins TRBV20-1 and TRBJ2-3, with 7 bases lining up with TRBD2. The germline CDR1 and CDR2 sequences are DFQATT and SNEGSKA (reference sequence). CDR3 size: 16 residues. The J segment lost 3 bases and the V segment lost 1 base, leaving 10 bases of the junction unmatched. In nucleotides, the CDR3 is TGCAGTGCTAGAGGAGGGTTTGGCGGGGGAACAGATACGCAGTATTTT. Amino acids: CSARGGFGGGTDTQYF.

The CDR3 here is CASSLMFKKAEAFF. CDR3 bases: TGTGCCAGCAGTTTAATGTTCAAGAAGGCTGAAGCTTTCTTT. The rearrangement joins TRBV28 to TRBJ1-1; D uncertain. Trimming removed 2 bases at V and 6 bases at J, with 13 bases between. The CDR3 loop spans 14 amino acids. Germline V gives CDR1 MDHEN, CDR2 SYDVKM.

The chain links TRBV7-9 to TRBJ2-7; 9 bases agree with TRBD1. The CDR3 has 14 residues. CDR1 is SEHNR, CDR2 FQNEAQ, per germline (reference sequence). Losses at the gene ends were 5 bases for V and 5 bases for J; bases not matched to a gene: 7. CDR3 DNA: TGTGCCAGCAGCCCCGGGACAGGGAGAGACGAGCAGTACTTC. It is translated as CASSPGTGRDEQYF.

This clonotype was observed a handful of times. J is TRBJ2-1 and V is TRBV7-2; D remains ambiguous. Trimming removed 2 bases at V and 8 bases at J, with 10 bases between. The CDR3 loop spans 13 amino acids. Germline CDR1 is SGHTA and CDR2 is FQGNSA. CDR3 sequence (DNA): TGTACCAGCAGCTTAAGGCTCCCTCATGAGCAGTTCTTC. This encodes CTSSLRLPHEQFF.